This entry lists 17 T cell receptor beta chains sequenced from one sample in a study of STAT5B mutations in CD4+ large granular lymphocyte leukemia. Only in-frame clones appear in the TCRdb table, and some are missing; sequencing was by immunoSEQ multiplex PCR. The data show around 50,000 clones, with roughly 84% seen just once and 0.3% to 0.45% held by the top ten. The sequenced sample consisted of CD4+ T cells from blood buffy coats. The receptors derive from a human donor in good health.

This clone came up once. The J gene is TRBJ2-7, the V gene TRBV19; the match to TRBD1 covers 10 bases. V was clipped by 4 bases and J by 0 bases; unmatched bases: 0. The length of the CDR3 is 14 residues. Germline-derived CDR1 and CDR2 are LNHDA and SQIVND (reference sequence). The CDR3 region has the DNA TGTGCCAGTAGTAGGACAGGGGGCTCCTACGAGCAGTACTTC. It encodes CASSRTGGSYEQYF.

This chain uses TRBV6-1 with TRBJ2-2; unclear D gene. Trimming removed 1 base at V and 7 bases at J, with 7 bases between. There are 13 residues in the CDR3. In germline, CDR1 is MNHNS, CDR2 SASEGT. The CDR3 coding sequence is TGTGCCAGCAGTGAAGTACAAGGCGGGGAGCTGTTTTTT. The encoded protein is CASSEVQGGELFF.

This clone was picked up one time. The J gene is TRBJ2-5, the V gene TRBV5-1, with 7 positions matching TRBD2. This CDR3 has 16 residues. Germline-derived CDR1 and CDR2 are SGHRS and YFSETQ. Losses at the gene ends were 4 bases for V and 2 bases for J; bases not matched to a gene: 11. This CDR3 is CASSAPRGEPQETQYF. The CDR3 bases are TGCGCCAGCAGCGCCCCCCGGGGGGAACCTCAAGAGACCCAGTACTTC.

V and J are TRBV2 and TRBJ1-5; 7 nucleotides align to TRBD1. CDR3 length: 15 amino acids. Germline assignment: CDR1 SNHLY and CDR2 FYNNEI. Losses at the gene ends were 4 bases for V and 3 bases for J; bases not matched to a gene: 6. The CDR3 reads CASSGGQTFNQPQHF. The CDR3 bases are TGTGCCAGCAGTGGGGGACAGACTTTCAATCAGCCCCAGCATTTT.

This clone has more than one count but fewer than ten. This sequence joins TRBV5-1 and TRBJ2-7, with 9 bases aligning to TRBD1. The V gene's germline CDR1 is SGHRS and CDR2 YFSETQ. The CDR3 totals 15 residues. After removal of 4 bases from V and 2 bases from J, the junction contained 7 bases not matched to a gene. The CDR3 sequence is CASSEQGANTYEQYF. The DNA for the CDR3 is TGCGCCAGCAGCGAACAGGGGGCGAATACCTACGAGCAGTACTTC.

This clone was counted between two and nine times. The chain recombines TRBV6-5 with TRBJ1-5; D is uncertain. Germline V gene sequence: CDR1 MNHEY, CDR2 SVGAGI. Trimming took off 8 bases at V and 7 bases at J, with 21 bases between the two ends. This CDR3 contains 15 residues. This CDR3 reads CASARFGKVDQPQHF. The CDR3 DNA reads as TGTGCCAGCGCTCGATTTGGGAAAGTGGACCAGCCCCAGCATTTT.

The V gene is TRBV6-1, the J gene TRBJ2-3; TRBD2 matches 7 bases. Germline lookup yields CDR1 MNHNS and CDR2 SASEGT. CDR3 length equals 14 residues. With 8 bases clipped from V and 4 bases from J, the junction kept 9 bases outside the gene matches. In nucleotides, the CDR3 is TGTGCCAGCCAAAATATGGGGGGGGCAGATACGCAGTATTTT. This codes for CASQNMGGADTQYF.

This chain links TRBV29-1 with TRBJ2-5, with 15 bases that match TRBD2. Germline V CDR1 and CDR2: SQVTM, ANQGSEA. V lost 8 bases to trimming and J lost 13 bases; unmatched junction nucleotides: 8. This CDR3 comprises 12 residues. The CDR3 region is CSWTSGGAGVYF. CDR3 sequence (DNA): TGCAGCTGGACTAGCGGGGGGGCGGGAGTGTACTTC. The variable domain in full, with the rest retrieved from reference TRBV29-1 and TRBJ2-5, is SAVISQKPSRDICQRGTSLTIQCQVDSQVTMMFWYRQQPGQSLTLIATANQGSEATYESGFVIDKFPISRPNLTFSTLTVSNMSPEDSSIYLCSWTSGGAGVYFGPGTRLLVL.

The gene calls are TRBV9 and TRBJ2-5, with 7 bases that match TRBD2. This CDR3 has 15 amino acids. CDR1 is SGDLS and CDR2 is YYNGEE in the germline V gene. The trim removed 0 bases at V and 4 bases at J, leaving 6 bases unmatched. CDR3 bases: TGTGCCAGCAGCGTAGGGGCGGGAGAGGCAGAGACCCAGTACTTC. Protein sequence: CASSVGAGEAETQYF.

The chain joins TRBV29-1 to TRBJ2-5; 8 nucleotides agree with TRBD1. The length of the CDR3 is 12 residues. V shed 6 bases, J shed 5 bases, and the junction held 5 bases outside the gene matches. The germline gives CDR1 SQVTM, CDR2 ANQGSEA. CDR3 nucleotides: TGCAGCGTGGACAGGGAAGGGGAGACCCAGTACTTC. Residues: CSVDREGETQYF.

CDR3 region: CASSPWDRRDVSYGYTF. For the CDR3, the DNA is TGTGCCAGCAGTCCTTGGGACAGGAGGGATGTTTCCTATGGCTACACCTTC. The chain has TRBV2 and TRBJ1-2; 8 positions agree with TRBD1. V dropped 5 bases and J dropped 4; count of bases not matched to a gene: 15. Germline V lookup: CDR1 SNHLY, CDR2 FYNNEI. This CDR3 comprises 17 residues.

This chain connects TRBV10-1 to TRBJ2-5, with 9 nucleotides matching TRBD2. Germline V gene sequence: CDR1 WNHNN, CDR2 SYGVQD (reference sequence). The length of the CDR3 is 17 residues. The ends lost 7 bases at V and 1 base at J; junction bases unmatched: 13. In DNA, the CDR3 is TGCGCCAGCATCGCCCACAGGACTAGCGAACGCCAAGAGACCCAGTACTTC. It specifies CASIAHRTSERQETQYF.

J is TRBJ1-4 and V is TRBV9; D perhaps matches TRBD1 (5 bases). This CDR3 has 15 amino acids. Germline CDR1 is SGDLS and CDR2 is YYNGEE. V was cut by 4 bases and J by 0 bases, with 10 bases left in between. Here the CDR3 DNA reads TGTGCCAGCAGCCTTACAGGAGCAACTAATGAAAAACTGTTTTTT. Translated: CASSLTGATNEKLFF.

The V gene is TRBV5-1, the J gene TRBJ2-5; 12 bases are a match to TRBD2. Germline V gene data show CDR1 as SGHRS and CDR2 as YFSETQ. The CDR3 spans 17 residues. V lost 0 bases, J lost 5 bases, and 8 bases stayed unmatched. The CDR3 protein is CASSLGASGGARETQYF. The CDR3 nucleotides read TGCGCCAGCAGCTTGGGGGCTAGCGGGGGGGCCCGGGAGACCCAGTACTTC.

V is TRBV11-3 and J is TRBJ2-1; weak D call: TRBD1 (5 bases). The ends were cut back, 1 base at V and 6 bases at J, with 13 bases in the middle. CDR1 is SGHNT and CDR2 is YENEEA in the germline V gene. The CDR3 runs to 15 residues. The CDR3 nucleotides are TGTGCCAGCAGCTTAGCTGGCAGGGTGGGCAATGAGCAGTTCTTC. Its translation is CASSLAGRVGNEQFF.

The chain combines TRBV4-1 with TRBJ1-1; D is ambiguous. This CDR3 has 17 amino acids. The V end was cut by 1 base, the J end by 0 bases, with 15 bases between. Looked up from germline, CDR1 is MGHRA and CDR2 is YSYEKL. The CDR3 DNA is TGCGCCAGCAGCCAAGCCGCAAATATGGGCATGAACACTGAAGCTTTCTTT. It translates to CASSQAANMGMNTEAFF.

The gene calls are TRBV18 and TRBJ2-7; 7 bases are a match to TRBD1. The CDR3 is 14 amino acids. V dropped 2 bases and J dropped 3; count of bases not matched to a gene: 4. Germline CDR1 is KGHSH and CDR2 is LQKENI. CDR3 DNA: TGTGCCAGCTCACCAGGAGACAGGGACTACGAGCAGTACTTC. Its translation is CASSPGDRDYEQYF.